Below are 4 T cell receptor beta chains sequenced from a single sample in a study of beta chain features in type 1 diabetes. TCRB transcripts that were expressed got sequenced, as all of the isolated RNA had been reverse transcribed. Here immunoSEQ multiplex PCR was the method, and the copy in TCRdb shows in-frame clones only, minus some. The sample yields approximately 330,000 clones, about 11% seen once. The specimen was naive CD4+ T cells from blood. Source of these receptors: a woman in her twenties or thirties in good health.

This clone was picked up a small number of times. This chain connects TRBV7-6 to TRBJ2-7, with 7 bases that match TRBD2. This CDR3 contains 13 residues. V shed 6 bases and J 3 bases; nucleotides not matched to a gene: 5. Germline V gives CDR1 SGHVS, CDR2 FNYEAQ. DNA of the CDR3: TGTGCCAGCAGGGCGGGGGTATACTACGAGCAGTACTTC. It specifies CASRAGVYYEQYF.

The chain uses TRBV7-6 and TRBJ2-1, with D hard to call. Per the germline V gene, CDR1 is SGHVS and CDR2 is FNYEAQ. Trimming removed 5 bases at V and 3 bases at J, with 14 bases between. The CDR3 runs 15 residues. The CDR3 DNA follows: TGTGCCAGCAGCGAGACTCCCTCCGGCTACAATGAGCAGTTCTTC. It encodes CASSETPSGYNEQFF.

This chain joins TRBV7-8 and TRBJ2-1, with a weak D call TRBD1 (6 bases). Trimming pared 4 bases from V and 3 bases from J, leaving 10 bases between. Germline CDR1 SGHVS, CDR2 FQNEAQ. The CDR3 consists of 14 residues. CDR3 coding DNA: TGTGCCAGCAGCTCACAGGGTATCTACAATGAGCAGTTCTTC. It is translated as CASSSQGIYNEQFF.

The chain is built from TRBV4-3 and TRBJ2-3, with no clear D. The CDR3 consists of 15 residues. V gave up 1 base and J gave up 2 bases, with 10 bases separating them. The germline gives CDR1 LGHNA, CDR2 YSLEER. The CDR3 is CASSQALQVTDTQYF. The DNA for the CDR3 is TGCGCCAGCAGCCAAGCTCTCCAGGTCACAGATACGCAGTATTTT.